These 32 T cell receptor beta chains share one sample of origin, sequenced in a study of tumor and adjacent non-tumor tissue in lung cancer. Three rounds of nested PCR, following a modified ARM-PCR protocol, produced the TCRbeta library. TCRdb redid the calling of the multiplex PCR reads with MiXCR, one entry per CDR3 protein. The sample carries tens of thousands of distinct CDR3 sequences, 55% to 70% recorded once. This sample's RNA came from whole unsorted tissue. The normal lung tissue was taken more than 3 cm from the tumor edge. Source material: distant non-tumor lung tissue. All receptors come from a woman aged 45-59 years with non-small cell lung cancer.

This clonotype appeared once. The chain links TRBV12-3 or TRBV12-4 to TRBJ2-7, with no clear D. The CDR3 contains 12 residues. Trimming shortened V by 5 bases and J by 5 bases, and 10 bases separated the two germline ends. CDR3 sequence reads: CASSHPSDEQYF. DNA for the CDR3: TGTGCCAGCAGTCACCCCAGCGACGAGCAGTACTTC.

On this clonotype: No conserved phenylalanine or tryptophan ends this CDR3, so it is likely a read error. The chain has TRBV4-1 and TRBJ1-5; D gene ambiguous. Germline CDR1 reads MGHRA; CDR2 reads YSYEKL. The CDR3 runs 15 residues. The CDR3 protein is CANSQNRDNNQPQHL. CDR3 DNA: TGCGCCAACAGCCAGAACCGAGACAATAATCAGCCCCAGCATTTA.

Concerning this clonotype: This may come from a read error, since a much larger clone is one base off. The chain recombines TRBV29-1 with TRBJ2-1, with 7 bases lining up with TRBD2. The V and J ends lost 4 bases and 7 bases, in that order; junction bases with no gene match: 10. The CDR3 consists of 14 residues. Germline CDR1 reads SQVTM; CDR2 reads ANQGSEA. The CDR3, as DNA: TGCAGCGTTGCGGTCAGCGGGAACTTTAATGAGCAGTTCTTC. This sequence encodes CSVAVSGNFNEQFF.

As regards this clonotype: A read error may produce the germline difference seen at one junction end. The chain combines TRBV29-1 with TRBJ2-3, with D perhaps matching TRBD2 (6 bases). The CDR3 runs to 16 residues. CDR1 and CDR2 (germline): SQVTM, ANQGSEA. CDR3 coding DNA: TGCAGCGCTCCGGGACTCCGAGCGGGTTGCACAGATATGCAGTATTTT. Translating it yields CSAPGLRAGCTDMQYF.

With respect to this clonotype: One junction end disagrees with the germline gene, perhaps due to a read error. The chain couples TRBV4-1 to TRBJ1-1; TRBD1 is a possible D gene (6 bases). Germline CDR1 and CDR2: MGHRA and YSYEKL. The CDR3 totals 16 residues. The CDR3 reads CASSQGLYRVGTEASF. The DNA for the CDR3 is TGCGCCAGCAGCCAGGGTCTCTACAGGGTCGGCACTGAAGCTTCCTTT.

As concerns this clonotype: At one boundary the junction diverges from the germline segment, which might be a read error. The genes are TRBV29-1 and TRBJ2-1; unclear D gene. The CDR3 spans 13 residues. The germline V gene has CDR1 SQVTM and CDR2 ANQGSEA. CDR3 bases: TGCAGCGTTGGTGTCCAAGCCCCTAATGAGCATTTCTTC. Its protein product is CSVGVQAPNEHFF.

The chain combines TRBV9 with TRBJ2-2, with 9 bases matching TRBD2. CDR1 and CDR2 from the germline V gene are SGDLS and YYNGEE. Trimming removed 2 bases from V and 1 base from J; junction bases left unmatched: 0. There are 15 residues in the CDR3. CDR3 DNA sequence: TGTGCCAGCAGCGTTAGCGGGAGGAACACCGGGGAGCTGTTTTTT. Its translation is CASSVSGRNTGELFF.

This sequence joins TRBV7-3 and TRBJ2-3; TRBD2 matches at 11 bases. Losses at the gene ends were 3 bases for V and 4 bases for J; bases not matched to a gene: 6. The germline V gene encodes CDR1 SGHTA and CDR2 FQGTGA. The CDR3 sequence is 16 residues long. CDR3 in amino acids: CASSLMTSGASDTQYF. The CDR3 DNA follows: TGTGCCAGCAGCTTGATGACTAGCGGGGCATCAGATACGCAGTATTTT.

This rearrangement joins TRBV30 to TRBJ1-1; D is perhaps TRBD1 (5 bases). The CDR3 consists of 14 residues. CDR1 GTSNPN and CDR2 SVGIG come from the germline V gene (reference sequence). Trimming took off 3 bases at V and 9 bases at J, with 20 bases between the two ends. The CDR3 DNA reads as TGTGCCTGGAGGCCCCTGAGGGACTACATTAAAGCTTTCTTT. Amino acid sequence: CAWRPLRDYIKAFF.

With regard to this clonotype: The junction departs from the called germline gene at one end, perhaps through a read error. The chain couples TRBV29-1 to TRBJ2-2; D possibly corresponds to TRBD2 (5 bases). CDR1 is SQVTM and CDR2 is ANQGSEA in the germline V gene. This CDR3 is built from 14 residues. The CDR3 nucleotides are TGCAGCGTTGTCGGGGAGAAACACACCGGGGAGCCGTTTTTT. Amino acid sequence: CSVVGEKHTGEPFF.

In the case of this clonotype: With a much larger clone just one base away, this may be a read error. The chain recombines TRBV29-1 with TRBJ2-1, with D hard to call. Germline lookup yields CDR1 SQVTM and CDR2 ANQGSEA. V was cut by 4 bases and J by 7 bases, with 17 bases left in between. The CDR3 is made up of 14 amino acids. CDR3 coding DNA: TGCAGCGTTGCGGTCAGCTGGAGCTTTAATGAGCAGTTCTTC. Protein: CSVAVSWSFNEQFF.

The sample holds one count of this clonotype. A read error may be the cause here, since a much bigger clone is one base away. The J gene is TRBJ2-7, the V gene TRBV10-2; D is tentatively TRBD1 or TRBD2 (6 bases each). CDR1 WSHSY and CDR2 SAAADI come from the germline V gene. The CDR3 covers 14 residues. CDR3 sequence reads: CASSGGTSKYEQYF. The CDR3 DNA follows: TGCGCCAGTAGTGGGGGGACAAGTAAGTACGAGCAGTACTTC.

V gene TRBV20-1 combines with J gene TRBJ2-1; D not certain. V dropped 0 bases and J dropped 12 bases, with 21 bases sitting between them. CDR1 DFQATT and CDR2 SNEGSKA come from the germline V gene (reference sequence). The CDR3 consists of 15 residues. In DNA, the CDR3 is TGCAGTGCTAGAGATTTTGGGCTGGACGTTACCGGGCAGTTCTTC. It encodes CSARDFGLDVTGQFF.

Concerning this clonotype: The conserved phenylalanine or tryptophan is not found at the CDR3 terminus, so this likely reflects a read error. V and J are TRBV10-3 and TRBJ2-2; the D gene is possibly TRBD2 (5 bases). CDR3 length equals 14 residues. Germline V gene lookup returns CDR1 ENHRY and CDR2 SYGVKD. In DNA, the CDR3 is TGTGTCATCAGTGAGTCGATGGCAGACGGGAAGCTGTTTTCT. It codes for CVISESMADGKLFS.

The chain has TRBV2 and TRBJ2-1, with TRBD2 matching 11 bases. The CDR3 is 20 amino acids. Germline CDR1 reads SNHLY; CDR2 reads FYNNEI. The ends lost 7 bases at V and 6 bases at J; junction bases unmatched: 23. The CDR3 sequence is CASNPRWASGRNTAGNEQFF. The CDR3 coding sequence is TGTGCCAGCAATCCAAGGTGGGCTAGCGGGAGGAACACGGCAGGCAATGAGCAGTTCTTC.

On this clonotype itself: A read error is likely, as this CDR3 ends without the conserved phenylalanine or tryptophan. This chain connects TRBV11-1 to TRBJ1-1; D call uncertain. Germline V gives CDR1 SGHAT, CDR2 FQDESV (reference sequence). The CDR3 has 15 amino acids. The CDR3 coding sequence is TGTGCCAGCAGATTAGATACCGGGGAGGGCACTGAAGCTTTCTAC. It codes for CASRLDTGEGTEAFY.

This clonotype was recorded at least ten times. The chain employs TRBV11-2 and TRBJ2-3, with 7 bases matching TRBD1. The CDR3 is 14 residues long. Looked up from germline, CDR1 is SGHAT and CDR2 is FQNNGV. Trimming at V came to 5 bases and at J to 8 bases, leaving 10 bases not matched to a gene. The chain's CDR3 is CASSPGQAWGTQYF. The CDR3 DNA reads as TGTGCCAGCAGCCCCGGACAGGCCTGGGGTACGCAGTATTTT.

Turning to this clonotype: The junction and the germline gene differ at one end; a read error may be behind it. This chain joins TRBV29-1 and TRBJ2-4; 7 bases map to TRBD2. The CDR3 length is 15 residues. Germline CDR1 SQVTM, CDR2 ANQGSEA. The CDR3 region is CNVEVLAEPKDIQYF. CDR3 bases: TGCAACGTTGAGGTCCTAGCGGAACCCAAAGACATTCAGTACTTC.

With respect to this clonotype: Given a much more abundant clone one base away, this may be a read error. The CDR3: CASTLSINTGELFF. DNA of the CDR3: TGTGCCAGCACTTTAAGCATCAACACCGGGGAGCTGTTTTTT. The chain uses TRBV12-3 or TRBV12-4 and TRBJ2-2; no clear D. CDR3 length equals 14 residues.

In the case of this clonotype: One end of the junction varies from germline; a read error may be responsible. The chain couples TRBV20-1 to TRBJ2-1; 7 bases fit TRBD2. CDR1 is DFQATT and CDR2 is SNEGSKA in the germline V gene (reference sequence). The CDR3 length is 14 residues. The CDR3 coding sequence is TGCTGTGCAAGGACTAGAGGGAGCTACAATGAGCAGTTCTTC. It codes for CCARTRGSYNEQFF.

Notes on this clonotype: With a much larger clone just one base away, this may be a read error. This sequence joins TRBV6-5 and TRBJ2-1; D may match TRBD1 or TRBD2 (5 bases each). Per the germline V gene, CDR1 is MNHEY and CDR2 is SVGAGI. This CDR3 spans 12 amino acids. The CDR3 DNA follows: TGTGCCAGCAGGGGGGTCTACAATGAGCAGCTCTTC. Its protein is CASRGVYNEQLF.

As for this clonotype: Sequence at one end of the junction differs from germline and may be a read error. The chain employs TRBV6-2 or TRBV6-3 and TRBJ2-1, with TRBD2 matching over 7 bases. The germline V gene has CDR1 MNHEY and CDR2 SVGEGT. CDR3 size: 15 residues. The CDR3 DNA sequence: TGTGCCAGCAGTTATAGTAGGACTAGTTCCAGTGAGCAGCTCTTC. Residues: CASSYSRTSSSEQLF.

Concerning this clonotype: An end of the junction does not agree with germline; a read error may underlie this. The genes are TRBV20-1 and TRBJ2-1, with 11 bases aligning to TRBD2. This CDR3 contains 18 residues. CDR1 is DFQATT and CDR2 is SNEGSKA in the germline V gene (reference sequence). The CDR3 loop is CGARDLEGTSGGYNVQFF. The CDR3 bases are TGCGGTGCTAGAGATCTAGAAGGGACTAGCGGAGGCTACAATGTGCAGTTCTTC.

The rearrangement uses TRBV28 and TRBJ2-1; D is possibly TRBD1 (5 bases). The CDR3 totals 15 residues. V was pared by 2 bases and J by 2 bases, with 10 bases between. Germline CDR1 reads MDHEN; CDR2 reads SYDVKM. The chain's CDR3 is CASSLLRVPYNEQFF. The CDR3 DNA reads TGTGCCAGCAGTTTACTCAGGGTACCCTACAATGAGCAGTTCTTC.

The sample holds many counts of this clonotype. The genes are TRBV28 and TRBJ2-5; D uncertain. Germline-derived CDR1 and CDR2 are MDHEN and SYDVKM. V lost 0 bases and J lost 6, with 11 bases in between. This CDR3 is 14 amino acids long. CDR3 in DNA: TGTGCCAGCAGTTTATGGCAGGCGGAGAAGACCCAGTACTTC. Translated, it gives CASSLWQAEKTQYF.

This clonotype was picked up many times. V usage is TRBV10-2 and J usage is TRBJ2-5, with 7 bases that match TRBD2. The junction had 8 bases not matched to a gene; V was cut back by 2 bases and J by 2 bases. Germline V gene lookup returns CDR1 WSHSY and CDR2 SAAADI. There are 16 residues in the CDR3. As DNA, the CDR3 is TGCGCCAGCAGTGAGATCTCTGGGACTATTCAAGAGACCCAGTACTTC. It yields the protein CASSEISGTIQETQYF.

The chain uses TRBV6-1 and TRBJ1-5; TRBD1 is a possible D gene (6 bases). The germline V and J ends were trimmed by 4 bases and 7 bases, with 14 bases remaining between them. CDR1 is MNHNS, CDR2 SASEGT, per germline. This CDR3 spans 14 amino acids. The CDR3 protein is CASSVLGGEQPQHF. Here the CDR3 DNA reads TGTGCCAGCAGTGTCTTAGGGGGAGAACAGCCCCAGCATTTT.

This clonotype was counted once. A clone one base away is much larger, so this may be a read error. The chain employs TRBV5-1 and TRBJ1-4; 8 bases line up with TRBD1. CDR3 length: 15 amino acids. V trimming: 4 bases; J trimming: 6 bases; junction bases outside the gene matches: 8. The germline gives CDR1 SGHRS, CDR2 YFSETQ. The CDR3, as DNA: TGCGCCAGCAGCCATTACAGGGGGGGGGATGAAAAACTGTTTTTT. This sequence encodes CASSHYRGGDEKLFF.

With respect to this clonotype: The germline gene is not matched at one end of the junction; a read error may be the cause. The chain has TRBV20-1 and TRBJ1-1; the D gene is possibly TRBD1 (5 bases). CDR1 is DFQATT, CDR2 SNEGSKA, per germline (reference sequence). The CDR3 is 14 residues long. CDR3 in DNA: TGCTGTGCTAGAGCAGGGAATGTGAACACTGAAGCTTTCTTT. As protein: CCARAGNVNTEAFF.

In regard to this clonotype: It is likely a read error, because the conserved phenylalanine at the end of the CDR3 is missing. CDR3 in amino acids: CASSEASGGRGTQYL. In DNA, the CDR3 is TGTGCCAGCAGTGAAGCCTCAGGGGGTAGGGGGACCCAGTACCTC. The rearrangement joins TRBV6-1 to TRBJ2-5, with 7 positions matching TRBD1. There are 15 residues in the CDR3. Germline trimming cut 0 bases from V and 7 bases from J; bases unmatched to any gene: 8. The V gene's germline CDR1 is MNHNS and CDR2 SASEGT.

On this clonotype itself: At one end the junction does not follow the germline gene, possibly because of a read error. This chain connects TRBV7-9 to TRBJ2-2; 10 bases are shared with TRBD1. Germline lookup yields CDR1 SEHNR and CDR2 FQNEAQ (reference sequence). The CDR3 runs 15 residues. The CDR3 spells CASSLGQGNTGELLF. In DNA, the CDR3 is TGTGCCAGCAGCCTGGGACAGGGGAACACCGGGGAGCTGTTATTT.

Points on this clonotype: At one of its ends the junction is not consistent with the germline gene, which may arise from a read error. The rearrangement uses TRBV7-6 and TRBJ1-1; D is perhaps TRBD1 (6 bases). This CDR3 has 15 residues. The germline V gene encodes CDR1 SGHVS and CDR2 FNYEAQ. The CDR3 spells CASSLDTGKGTEASF. The CDR3 DNA is TGTGCCAGCAGCTTAGACACAGGGAAAGGGACTGAAGCTTCCTTT.